The 17 T cell receptor beta chains below were found in one sample sequenced in a study of blood T cell repertoires in COVID-19. The assay was immunoSEQ multiplex PCR, and TCRdb's table has in-frame clones only and misses some. The data show about 87,000 clones, over 70% seen once. What was sequenced was peripheral blood. The source of these receptors is a woman aged 45-65 years with acute or convalescent COVID-19.

This clone appeared a few times. The rearrangement joins TRBV27 to TRBJ2-3, with 10 bases aligning to TRBD2. The CDR3 has 16 residues. V lost 5 bases and J lost 1; bases outside the gene matches: 6. The germline V gene encodes CDR1 MNHEY and CDR2 SMNVEV (reference sequence). The CDR3 nucleotides are TGTGCCAGCAGTCAAAGCGGGGGGGCCGGCACAGATACGCAGTATTTT. Translating gives CASSQSGGAGTDTQYF.

As regards this clone: Other DNA sequences in the sample encode the same CDR3. The genes are TRBV7-9 and TRBJ1-1, with D perhaps matching TRBD1 (5 bases). CDR1 is SEHNR and CDR2 is FQNEAQ in the germline V gene (reference sequence). The V end was cut by 0 bases, the J end by 1 base, with 6 bases between. CDR3 length: 14 residues. The CDR3 region is CASSLAGGNTEAFF. DNA of the CDR3: TGTGCCAGCAGCTTAGCCGGGGGGAACACTGAAGCTTTCTTT. Using reference TRBV7-9 and TRBJ1-1 for the parts outside the CDR3, the full variable domain is DTGVSQNPRHKITKRGQNVTFRCDPISEHNRLYWYRQTLGQGPEFLTYFQNEAQLEKSRLLSDRFSAERPKGSFSTLEIQRTEQGDSAMYLCASSLAGGNTEAFFGQGTRLTVV.

The chain links TRBV6-6 to TRBJ1-4; TRBD1 agrees at 7 bases. Unmatched junction bases numbered 10, after V lost 8 bases and J lost 10 bases. Germline CDR1 is MNHNY and CDR2 is SVGAGI (reference sequence). The CDR3 is 13 amino acids. The CDR3 DNA is TGTGCCAGCGGACACACAGGGGTGGGAAAACTGTTTTTT. Translation gives CASGHTGVGKLFF.

Only a few counts were recorded for this clone. V and J are TRBV2 and TRBJ1-1; 7 bases are shared with TRBD1. The germline gives CDR1 SNHLY, CDR2 FYNNEI. The CDR3 has 12 residues. J lost 10 bases, V lost 4 bases, and 6 bases had no gene match. The CDR3 region is CASSAPSGGAFF. The CDR3 nucleotides read TGTGCCAGCAGTGCCCCTTCAGGGGGAGCTTTCTTT.

This clone was recorded once. The chain has TRBV3-1 (or the pseudogene TRBV3-2) and TRBJ1-2, with 9 nucleotides matching TRBD1. V shed 5 bases, J shed 6 bases, and the junction held 10 bases outside the gene matches. Germline CDR1 reads LGHDT; CDR2 reads YNNKEL (reference sequence). This CDR3 region has 15 residues. The CDR3 sequence is CASSRNRDRDNGYTF. For the CDR3, the DNA is TGTGCCAGCAGCAGGAACCGGGACAGGGACAATGGCTACACCTTC.

The chain recombines TRBV27 with TRBJ1-2; 8 bases are shared with TRBD1. V shed 5 bases, J shed 0 bases, and the junction held 8 bases outside the gene matches. Germline V gives CDR1 MNHEY, CDR2 SMNVEV (reference sequence). The CDR3 contains 16 residues. The CDR3 DNA sequence: TGTGCCAGCAGTCGACGGGACAGGCCATCTAACTATGGCTACACCTTC. Its protein is CASSRRDRPSNYGYTF.

The genes are TRBV6-5 and TRBJ1-2; tentatively, D is TRBD1 (6 bases). The CDR3 is made up of 13 amino acids. CDR1 is MNHEY, CDR2 SVGAGI, per germline. Deletions cut 2 bases from V and 5 bases from J, with 9 bases between. CDR3 nucleotide sequence: TGTGCCAGCAGTTACACAGGGCCGTATGGCTACACCTTC. The encoded protein is CASSYTGPYGYTF.

This clone was seen a few times. The chain couples TRBV27 to TRBJ1-2; no clear D. This CDR3 is built from 14 residues. CDR1 MNHEY and CDR2 SMNVEV come from the germline V gene (reference sequence). Trimming removed 6 bases from V and 3 bases from J, with 14 bases in between. Here the CDR3 reads CASSRGPRDYGYTF. The CDR3 DNA reads TGTGCCAGCAGCAGAGGGCCGCGGGACTATGGCTACACCTTC.

J is TRBJ2-1 and V is TRBV27; tentative D call: TRBD2 (6 bases). Trimming took 8 bases from V and 0 from J, leaving 8 bases between them. Germline loops: CDR1 MNHEY, CDR2 SMNVEV (reference sequence). This CDR3 has 13 residues. The CDR3 sequence is CASRGSSYNEQFF. The CDR3 DNA reads TGTGCCAGCCGGGGGAGCTCCTACAATGAGCAGTTCTTC.

The V gene is TRBV5-6, the J gene TRBJ1-1, with TRBD1 matching over 7 bases. Germline CDR1 is SGHDT and CDR2 is YYEEEE. With V trimmed by 3 bases and J by 0 bases, 5 bases remained unmatched. This CDR3 has 15 amino acids. The CDR3 is CASSSGTAMNTEAFF. The CDR3 DNA follows: TGTGCCAGCAGCTCTGGGACAGCTATGAACACTGAAGCTTTCTTT.

Regarding this clone: Germline and junction disagree at one end, which may indicate a read error. J is TRBJ1-1 and V is TRBV6-5; perhaps TRBD1 as D (6 bases). The germline V gene encodes CDR1 MNHEY and CDR2 SVGAGI. This CDR3 is 16 amino acids long. CDR3 DNA: TGTGCCAGCAATTACGGGACAAAGGGACGGGACACTGAAGCTTTCTTT. Protein sequence: CASNYGTKGRDTEAFF.

This rearrangement joins TRBV28 to TRBJ2-7, with 8 nucleotides matching TRBD1. V lost 5 bases to trimming and J lost 3 bases; unmatched junction nucleotides: 3. CDR1 and CDR2 (germline): MDHEN, SYDVKM. The CDR3 totals 13 residues. DNA of the CDR3: TGTGCCAGCAGTGTTGGACAGGGCTACGAGCAGTACTTC. This encodes CASSVGQGYEQYF.

This CDR3 is CASRTGTVNTEAFF. DNA for the CDR3: TGTGCCAGCAGAACCGGGACAGTGAACACTGAAGCTTTCTTT. The chain employs TRBV28 and TRBJ1-1, with 7 bases fitting TRBD1. Trimming removed 6 bases from V and 0 bases from J; junction bases left unmatched: 4. CDR3 size: 14 residues. In germline, CDR1 is MDHEN, CDR2 SYDVKM.

The chain couples TRBV25-1 to TRBJ1-2, with D hard to call. Trimming took off 2 bases at V and 8 bases at J, with 12 bases between the two ends. The CDR3 covers 13 residues. The germline V gene encodes CDR1 MGHDK and CDR2 SYGVNS. The CDR3 loop reads CASSEVRDRGYTF. The CDR3 nucleotides read TGTGCCAGCAGTGAAGTCCGGGATCGAGGCTACACCTTC.

The table lists this clone with a few counts. The rearrangement uses TRBV27 and TRBJ1-6; no clear D gene. The germline V gene encodes CDR1 MNHEY and CDR2 SMNVEV (reference sequence). Trimming shortened V by 6 bases and J by 1 base, and 13 bases separated the two germline ends. The CDR3 has 16 residues. CDR3 in amino acids: CASSHIGGSYNSPLHF. The CDR3 nucleotides read TGTGCCAGCAGCCACATAGGAGGGTCCTATAATTCACCCCTCCACTTT.

The chain uses TRBV11-2 and TRBJ2-2, with 7 bases identical to TRBD1. Germline V gives CDR1 SGHAT, CDR2 FQNNGV. Trimming at V came to 4 bases and at J to 2 bases, leaving 13 bases not matched to a gene. This CDR3 region has 18 residues. CDR3 region: CASSSPRRTGVNTGELFF. CDR3 in DNA: TGTGCCAGCAGCTCTCCTCGGCGGACAGGTGTCAACACCGGGGAGCTGTTTTTT.

Here the CDR3 reads CASSYVHRGPGANVLTF. CDR3 nucleotide sequence: TGTGCCAGCAGTTACGTTCACAGGGGGCCTGGGGCCAACGTCCTGACTTTC. This chain connects TRBV6-2 or TRBV6-3 to TRBJ2-6; TRBD1 aligns across 9 bases. The CDR3 covers 17 residues. Trimming removed 2 bases from V and 2 bases from J; junction bases left unmatched: 4. The V gene's germline CDR1 is MNHEY and CDR2 SVGEGT.